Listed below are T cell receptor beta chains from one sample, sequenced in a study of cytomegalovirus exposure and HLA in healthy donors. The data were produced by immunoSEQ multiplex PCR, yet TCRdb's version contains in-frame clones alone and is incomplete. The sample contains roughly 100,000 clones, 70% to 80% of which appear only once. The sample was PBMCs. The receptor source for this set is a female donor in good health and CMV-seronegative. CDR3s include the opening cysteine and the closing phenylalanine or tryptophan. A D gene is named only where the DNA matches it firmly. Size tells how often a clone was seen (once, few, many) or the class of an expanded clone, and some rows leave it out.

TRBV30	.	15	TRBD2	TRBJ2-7	CAWSAPGLAGKEQYF	TGTGCCTGGAGTGCCCCGGGACTAGCGGGAAAGGAGCAGTACTTC
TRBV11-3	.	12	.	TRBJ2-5	CASSLDPETQYF	TGTGCCAGCAGCTTAGATCCGGAGACCCAGTACTTC
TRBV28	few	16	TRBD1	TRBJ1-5	CASSFRDRGWVQPQHF	TGTGCCAGCAGTTTTCGTGACAGGGGGTGGGTTCAGCCCCAGCATTTT
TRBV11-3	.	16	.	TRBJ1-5	CASIADRNDSNQPQHF	TGTGCCAGCATCGCCGACAGGAACGATAGCAATCAGCCCCAGCATTTT
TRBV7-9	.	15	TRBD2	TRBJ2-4	CSSSRPTSGTGIQYF	TGTTCCAGCAGCCGCCCGACTAGCGGGACTGGCATTCAGTACTTC
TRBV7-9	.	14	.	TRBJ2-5	CASSSPLAEETQYF	TGTGCCAGCAGCTCGCCGTTAGCTGAAGAGACCCAGTACTTC
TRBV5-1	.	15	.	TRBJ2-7	CASSPSAVAKYEQYF	TGCGCCAGCAGCCCCTCGGCGGTAGCTAAGTACGAGCAGTACTTC
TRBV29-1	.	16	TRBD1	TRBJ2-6	CSVVQGALSGANVLTF	TGCAGCGTTGTACAGGGGGCCCTCTCTGGGGCCAACGTCCTGACTTTC
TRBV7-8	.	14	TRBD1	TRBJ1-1	CASSPTGVNTEAFF	TGTGCCAGCAGCCCTACAGGGGTGAACACTGAAGCTTTCTTT
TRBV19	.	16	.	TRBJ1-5	CASSIQGRVSNQPQHF	TGTGCCAGTAGTATACAGGGGAGGGTTAGCAATCAGCCCCAGCATTTT
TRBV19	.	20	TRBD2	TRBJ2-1	CASSIGTGTSGRGSYNEQFF	TGTGCCAGTAGTATAGGAACCGGGACTAGCGGGAGGGGCTCCTACAATGAGCAGTTCTTC
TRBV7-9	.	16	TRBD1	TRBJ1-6	CASSLKLTGPNSPLHF	TGTGCCAGCAGCTTAAAACTGACAGGGCCTAATTCACCCCTCCACTTT
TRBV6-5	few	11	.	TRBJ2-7	CASSGQWEQYF	TGTGCCAGCAGTGGACAGTGGGAGCAGTACTTC
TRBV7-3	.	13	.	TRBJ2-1	CASSSIPYNEQFF	TGTGCCAGCAGCTCTATACCGTACAATGAGCAGTTCTTC
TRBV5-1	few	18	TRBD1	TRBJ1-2	CASSLTGVRSSTLSGYTF	TGCGCCAGCAGCCTAACAGGGGTACGATCATCTACCCTGAGTGGCTACACCTTC
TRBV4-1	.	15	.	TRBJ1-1	CASSQLQGWHTEAFF	TGCGCCAGCAGCCAGCTACAGGGATGGCACACTGAAGCTTTCTTT
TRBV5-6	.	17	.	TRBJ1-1	CASSLASFGVLGTEAFF	TGTGCCAGCAGCTTGGCCAGCTTCGGGGTTTTGGGCACTGAAGCTTTCTTT
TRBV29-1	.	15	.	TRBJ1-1	CSVEDWAGMMTEAFF	TGCAGCGTTGAAGATTGGGCGGGCATGATGACTGAAGCTTTCTTT
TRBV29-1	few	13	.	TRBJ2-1	CSVGDFQGGEQFF	TGCAGCGTGGGGGACTTCCAGGGGGGTGAGCAGTTCTTC
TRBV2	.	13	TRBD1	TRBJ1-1	CASSRDRGGEAFF	TGTGCCAGCAGCCGAGACAGGGGGGGTGAAGCTTTCTTT
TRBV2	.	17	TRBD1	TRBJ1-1	CASSEGTGVTMNTEAFF	TGTGCCAGCAGTGAAGGGACAGGAGTTACAATGAACACTGAAGCTTTCTTT
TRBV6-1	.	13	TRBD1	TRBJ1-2	CASSGQGGYGYTF	TGTGCCAGCAGCGGACAGGGGGGTTATGGCTACACCTTC
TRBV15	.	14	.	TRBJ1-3	CATSRAGPGNTIYF	TGTGCCACCAGCAGAGCAGGGCCTGGAAACACCATATATTTT